The 17 T cell receptor beta chains reported below all come from one sample, sequenced in a study of shared clonotypes between healthy human individuals. TCRdb keeps only in-frame clones here, not all; method: immunoSEQ multiplex PCR. Of hundreds of thousands of clones listed, roughly 70% are singletons. Sequenced sample: memory CD4+ T cells sorted from blood. Documented subset: CD45RA-negative fraction. The receptors stem from a young woman in good health.

The V and J genes are TRBV2 and TRBJ2-7, with 7 positions matching TRBD1. This CDR3 has 16 residues. CDR1 SNHLY and CDR2 FYNNEI come from the germline V gene. V gave up 0 bases and J gave up 4 bases; unmatched junction bases: 9. CDR3 coding DNA: TGTGCCAGCAGTGAAGCGAGGGGGCAGTGGGGATACGAGCAGTACTTC. Amino acid sequence: CASSEARGQWGYEQYF. The variable domain in full, completed from reference TRBV2 and TRBJ2-7, reads EPEVTQTPSHQVTQMGQEVILRCVPISNHLYFYWYRQILGQKVEFLVSFYNNEISEKSEIFDDQFSVERPDGSNFTLKIRSTKLEDSAMYFCASSEARGQWGYEQYFGPGTRLTVT.

The chain carries TRBV5-6 and TRBJ2-2, with 8 bases fitting TRBD2. From germline, CDR1 is SGHDT and CDR2 YYEEEE. The V segment lost 7 bases and the J segment 5 bases; nucleotides outside the gene matches: 4. The CDR3 contains 13 residues. The chain's CDR3 is CASGTRVTGELFF. DNA for the CDR3: TGTGCCAGCGGGACTAGGGTGACCGGGGAGCTGTTTTTT.

This rearrangement joins TRBV19 to TRBJ2-7; the D gene is possibly TRBD1 (5 bases). This CDR3 spans 13 amino acids. Trimming pared 6 bases from V and 7 bases from J, leaving 16 bases between. Germline V gene sequence: CDR1 LNHDA, CDR2 SQIVND (reference sequence). CDR3 region: CASRMGRLDEQYF. Written as DNA, the CDR3 is TGTGCCAGTAGGATGGGGCGTTTGGATGAGCAGTACTTC.

This clone appeared a few times. The sample contains more than one DNA sequence encoding this CDR3. The rearrangement joins TRBV6-1 to TRBJ1-5; D perhaps matches TRBD1 (6 bases). The CDR3 sequence is 15 residues long. The germline V gene encodes CDR1 MNHNS and CDR2 SASEGT. Trimming removed 6 bases from V and 0 bases from J, with 12 bases in between. This CDR3 is CASRLYRDSNQPQHF. Here the CDR3 DNA reads TGTGCCAGCAGGCTTTACAGGGATAGCAATCAGCCCCAGCATTTT.

The chain carries TRBV5-4 and TRBJ2-7; TRBD1 agrees at 7 bases. The CDR3 spans 18 residues. J gave up 2 bases and V 1 base, and 15 bases lay outside the gene matches. CDR1 is SGHNT, CDR2 YYREEE, per germline (reference sequence). CDR3 DNA sequence: TGTGCCAGCAGCTTGTCACCAGGGGGAGAGAAATCAACCTACGAGCAGTACTTC. This gives the protein CASSLSPGGEKSTYEQYF.

CDR3 nucleotide sequence: TGTGCCAGCAGCTTAGCGAGCGCAGGGGGTTACGAGCAGTACTTC. Amino acid sequence: CASSLASAGGYEQYF. The V gene is TRBV7-9, the J gene TRBJ2-7; 7 positions agree with TRBD1. The J segment lost 4 bases and the V segment lost 0 bases, leaving 6 bases of the junction unmatched. Germline CDR1 reads SEHNR; CDR2 reads FQNEAQ (reference sequence). This CDR3 spans 15 amino acids.

The V gene is TRBV7-9, the J gene TRBJ1-4; 9 nucleotides match TRBD1. V dropped 1 base and J dropped 6; count of bases not matched to a gene: 6. The germline CDR1 and CDR2 sequences are SEHNR and FQNEAQ (reference sequence). There are 16 residues in the CDR3. CDR3 sequence (DNA): TGTGCCAGCAGCTTAGACCCGGGACAGGGCCATGAAAAACTGTTTTTT. The encoded protein is CASSLDPGQGHEKLFF.

This chain links TRBV28 with TRBJ2-5; D is possibly TRBD1 (6 bases). Germline lookup yields CDR1 MDHEN and CDR2 SYDVKM. CDR3 length: 16 amino acids. V lost 6 bases to trimming and J lost 1 base, with 18 bases between them. CDR3 nucleotides: TGTGCCAGCAGCTATACGATCCGGACAGTCCAAGAGACCCAGTACTTC. Encoded protein: CASSYTIRTVQETQYF.

CDR3 sequence: CASRSQGVNTEAFF. In nucleotides, the CDR3 is TGTGCCAGCAGGTCACAGGGGGTGAACACTGAAGCTTTCTTT. The rearrangement uses TRBV2 and TRBJ1-1; 8 bases agree with TRBD1. The CDR3 is 14 amino acids. Germline CDR1 reads SNHLY; CDR2 reads FYNNEI. Germline trimming cut 6 bases from V and 0 bases from J; bases unmatched to any gene: 3.

V gene TRBV6-1 combines with J gene TRBJ2-7; TRBD2 is a possible D gene (5 bases). This CDR3 region has 14 residues. The ends were cut back, 2 bases at V and 6 bases at J, with 14 bases in the middle. Germline loops: CDR1 MNHNS, CDR2 SASEGT. The chain's CDR3 is CASSEWIDRGEQYF. CDR3 bases: TGTGCCAGCAGTGAATGGATAGATCGGGGCGAGCAGTACTTC.

The chain employs TRBV5-1 and TRBJ2-5; D may be TRBD2 (5 bases). CDR3 length equals 15 residues. CDR1 is SGHRS, CDR2 YFSETQ, per germline. V shed 0 bases and J shed 5 bases, with 14 bases lying between them. The CDR3 sequence: CASSLVAQRGETQYF. As DNA, the CDR3 is TGCGCCAGCAGCTTGGTAGCGCAGAGAGGGGAGACCCAGTACTTC.

This clone occurred once. The chain carries TRBV19 and TRBJ2-7; 8 bases line up with TRBD1. J lost 3 bases, V lost 3 bases, and 7 bases had no gene match. Germline CDR1 and CDR2: LNHDA and SQIVND (reference sequence). This CDR3 comprises 15 residues. CDR3 region: CASSIAAGGLYEQYF. As DNA, the CDR3 is TGTGCCAGTAGTATTGCGGCAGGGGGCCTCTACGAGCAGTACTTC.

The rearrangement joins TRBV27 to TRBJ2-1; 13 positions match TRBD2. CDR1 is MNHEY and CDR2 is SMNVEV in the germline V gene (reference sequence). The CDR3 sequence is 17 residues long. The V gene end was trimmed by 5 bases and the J gene end by 0 bases; junction bases not matched to a gene: 4. CDR3 in amino acids: CASSLRTSGSSYNEQFF. CDR3 coding DNA: TGTGCCAGCAGTCTCCGGACTAGCGGGAGCTCCTACAATGAGCAGTTCTTC.

This clone was observed a handful of times. The chain couples TRBV2 to TRBJ1-1, with D perhaps TRBD1 (5 bases). The germline V gene encodes CDR1 SNHLY and CDR2 FYNNEI. The CDR3 is 15 residues long. Trimming removed 6 bases from V and 1 base from J, with 15 bases in between. This CDR3 is CASSARQLKNTEAFF. For the CDR3, the DNA is TGTGCCAGCAGCGCCCGACAGTTGAAGAACACTGAAGCTTTCTTT.

J is TRBJ1-1 and V is TRBV9; 10 bases agree with TRBD1. Germline CDR1 and CDR2: SGDLS and YYNGEE. The length of the CDR3 is 16 residues. Trimming took 2 bases from V and 11 from J; bases not matched to a gene: 15. As DNA, the CDR3 is TGTGCCAGCAGCGTGGGTCCGGGACAGGGGCAGGGTACCGCTTTCTTT. It specifies CASSVGPGQGQGTAFF. Full variable domain (missing parts from reference TRBV9 and TRBJ1-1): DSGVTQTPKHLITATGQRVTLRCSPRSGDLSVYWYQQSLDQGLQFLIQYYNGEERAKGNILERFSAQQFPDLHSELNLSSLELGDSALYFCASSVGPGQGQGTAFFGQGTRLTVV.

V usage is TRBV2 and J usage is TRBJ1-4, with TRBD1 matching 9 bases. V was clipped by 5 bases and J by 8 bases; unmatched bases: 9. CDR3 size: 15 residues. The germline CDR1 and CDR2 sequences are SNHLY and FYNNEI. CDR3 in amino acids: CASSIQGALGEKLFF. Written as DNA, the CDR3 is TGTGCCAGCAGTATACAGGGGGCGCTTGGCGAAAAACTGTTTTTT.

The chain links TRBV30 to TRBJ1-5; tentative D call: TRBD1 (5 bases). CDR1 GTSNPN and CDR2 SVGIG come from the germline V gene (reference sequence). V was shortened by 2 bases and J by 0 bases, with 11 bases between the two germline ends. CDR3 length equals 15 residues. CDR3 region: CAWSLAGISNQPQHF. As DNA, the CDR3 is TGTGCCTGGAGTCTGGCAGGGATTAGCAATCAGCCCCAGCATTTT.